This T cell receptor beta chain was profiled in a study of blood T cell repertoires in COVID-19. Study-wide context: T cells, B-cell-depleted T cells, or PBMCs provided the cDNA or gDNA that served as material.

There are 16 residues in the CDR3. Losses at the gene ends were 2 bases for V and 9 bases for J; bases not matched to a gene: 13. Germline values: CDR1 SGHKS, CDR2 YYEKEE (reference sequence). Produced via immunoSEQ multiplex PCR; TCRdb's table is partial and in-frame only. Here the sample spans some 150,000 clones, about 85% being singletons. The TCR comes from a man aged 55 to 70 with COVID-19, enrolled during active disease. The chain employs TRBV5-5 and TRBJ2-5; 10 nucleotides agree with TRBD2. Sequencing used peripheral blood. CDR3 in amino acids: CASSLIPAGGPQAQYF. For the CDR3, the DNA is TGTGCCAGCAGCTTAATTCCAGCGGGGGGGCCGCAGGCCCAGTACTTC.